The clone carrying this T cell receptor beta chain was detected only once. The data were taken from a study of shared clonotypes between healthy human individuals. Trimming removed 0 bases at V and 6 bases at J, with 9 bases between. This CDR3 spans 14 amino acids. The germline CDR1 and CDR2 sequences are MNHNY and SVGAGI (reference sequence). The investigators split CD4+ cells into a CD45RA+ naive subset and a CD45RA-negative memory subset. Sequencing used immunoSEQ multiplex PCR; TCRdb keeps in-frame clones, though not all of them. Among about 1 million clones listed, about 74% were seen once. This receptor was obtained from a man aged 18 to 35 in good health. Sequencing was done on a sample of memory CD4+ T cells sorted from blood. The subset was: CD45RA-negative fraction. V and J are TRBV6-6 and TRBJ1-5, with a weak D call TRBD1 (5 bases). The CDR3 DNA is TGTGCCAGCAGTTACTCGGCAGGGCCTCAGCCCCAGCATTTT. Protein sequence: CASSYSAGPQPQHF.